This entry describes one T cell receptor (beta chain). The germline V gene encodes CDR1 MNHNS and CDR2 SASEGT. The CDR3 is 14 amino acids. The V segment lost 2 bases and the J segment 4 bases; nucleotides outside the gene matches: 2. Here immunoSEQ multiplex PCR was the method, and the copy in TCRdb shows in-frame clones only, minus some. The sample has 15,000 to 20,000 clones; 55% to 75% are singletons. The record originates from a study of sequential checkpoint blockade in melanoma. Study-wide context: After both sequences, patients received maintenance nivolumab.

The treatment denotes: randomized to nivolumab then ipilimumab (arm A) or the reverse (arm B). The chain employs TRBV6-1 and TRBJ2-3; 8 nucleotides align to TRBD2. Specimen: CD8+ T cells sorted from blood (inferred from file names), collected from a patient given nivolumab and ipilimumab in sequence. This TCR came from a human donor with melanoma. Here the CDR3 reads CASSEPGGPDTQYF. The CDR3 DNA reads as TGTGCCAGCAGTGAACCGGGAGGGCCAGATACGCAGTATTTT.